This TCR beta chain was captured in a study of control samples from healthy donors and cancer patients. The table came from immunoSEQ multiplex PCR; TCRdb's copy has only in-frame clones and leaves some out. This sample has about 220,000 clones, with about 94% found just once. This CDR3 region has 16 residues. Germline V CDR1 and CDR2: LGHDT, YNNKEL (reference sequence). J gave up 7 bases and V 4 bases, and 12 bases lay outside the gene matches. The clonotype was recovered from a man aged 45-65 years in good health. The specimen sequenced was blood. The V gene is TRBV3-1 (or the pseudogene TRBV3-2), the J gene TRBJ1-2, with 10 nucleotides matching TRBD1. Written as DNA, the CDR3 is TGTGCCAGCAGCCTTCTTACGACAGGGGGCTTAGGTGGCTACACCTTC. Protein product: CASSLLTTGGLGGYTF.